The 27 T cell receptor beta chains reported below all come from one sample, sequenced in a study of Ad26.COV2.S vaccination and SARS-CoV-2 variants. Profiling relied on immunoSEQ multiplex PCR, and the TCRdb table lists in-frame clones only, not all of them. This table holds 300,000 to 400,000 clones, roughly 90% found once. Treatment meaning: around 19 received Ad26.COV2.S at low or high dose, single or two shots; roughly five received placebo; per-sample allocation not given. Collection of the samples took place on day 63 after the first injection of vaccine or placebo. The sample consisted of peripheral blood, taken in a trial of Ad26.COV2.S vaccine versus placebo. The source of these receptors is a person between 18 and 65 years old who received the Ad26.COV2.S COVID-19 vaccine or a placebo.

The V call is TRBV27, the J call TRBJ2-7; D gene unclear. The CDR3 is 15 residues long. Deletions cut 10 bases from V and 0 bases from J, with 19 bases between. CDR1 is MNHEY, CDR2 SMNVEV, per germline (reference sequence). CDR3 loop: CATPLKRNSSYEQYV. The CDR3 nucleotides read TGTGCCACCCCTTTAAAGAGGAATAGCTCCTACGAGCAGTACGTC.

This chain joins TRBV6-4 and TRBJ1-1, with D tentatively TRBD1 (5 bases). Looked up from germline, CDR1 is MRHNA and CDR2 is SNTAGT. The V gene lost 6 bases and the J gene lost 4 bases, with 15 bases spanning the gap. The CDR3 consists of 14 residues. CDR3 coding DNA: TGTGCCAGCAGCCCCGAAAGGGGAATCACTGAAGCTTTCTTT. Its translation is CASSPERGITEAFF.

This chain joins TRBV7-3 and TRBJ2-2, with D maybe TRBD1 (6 bases). The CDR3 is 19 amino acids. V gave up 0 bases and J gave up 3 bases, with 20 bases separating them. Germline V lookup: CDR1 SGHTA, CDR2 FQGTGA. The CDR3 sequence is CASSLTAVTGLEHTGELFF. CDR3 nucleotide sequence: TGTGCCAGCAGCTTAACCGCGGTGACAGGCTTGGAACACACCGGGGAGCTGTTTTTT. Using reference TRBV7-3 and TRBJ2-2 for the parts outside the CDR3, the full variable domain is GAGVSQTPSNKVTEKGKYVELRCDPISGHTALYWYRQSLGQGPEFLIYFQGTGAADDSGLPNDRFFAVRPEGSVSTLKIQRTERGDSAVYLCASSLTAVTGLEHTGELFFGEGSRLTVL.

The V and J genes are TRBV11-2 and TRBJ1-2, with 7 bases identical to TRBD1. The J segment lost 2 bases and the V segment lost 1 base, leaving 10 bases of the junction unmatched. Looked up from germline, CDR1 is SGHAT and CDR2 is FQNNGV. There are 17 residues in the CDR3. CDR3 region: CASSLAFRDRLNYGYTF. DNA for the CDR3: TGTGCCAGCAGCTTAGCATTTCGGGACAGATTGAACTATGGCTACACCTTC.

For the CDR3, the DNA is TGTGCCATCAGTCCTAGAGAGGGAAGGTATCAGCCCCAGCATTTT. This gives the protein CAISPREGRYQPQHF. The chain carries TRBV10-3 and TRBJ1-5; D uncertain. The CDR3 is made up of 15 amino acids. Deletions cut 5 bases from V and 5 bases from J, with 16 bases between. Per the germline V gene, CDR1 is ENHRY and CDR2 is SYGVKD.

V usage is TRBV12-3 or TRBV12-4 and J usage is TRBJ1-1; a weak D match, TRBD1 (5 bases). V was trimmed by 5 bases and J by 1 base, leaving 8 bases between them. The CDR3 is 13 residues long. CDR3 DNA: TGTGCCAGCAGTCGACAGACGAACACTGAAGCTTTCTTT. Translation gives CASSRQTNTEAFF.

This clone has only a few counts. The rearrangement uses TRBV6-2 or TRBV6-3 and TRBJ1-2; D gene unclear. CDR3 length equals 17 residues. Trimming shortened V by 5 bases and J by 3 bases, and 22 bases separated the two germline ends. The germline V gene encodes CDR1 MNHEY and CDR2 SVGEGT. CDR3 region: CASSTKHIRGSDYGYTF. CDR3 in DNA: TGTGCCAGCAGTACCAAACACATCAGAGGGAGTGACTATGGCTACACCTTC.

The chain couples TRBV18 to TRBJ1-5, with a weak D call TRBD1 (6 bases). The CDR3 sequence is 15 residues long. The V gene lost 5 bases and the J gene lost 1 base, with 12 bases spanning the gap. Germline V gives CDR1 KGHSH, CDR2 LQKENI. DNA of the CDR3: TGTGCCAGCTCAAAGGGGGATGTGAGCAATCAGCCCCAGCATTTT. Its translation is CASSKGDVSNQPQHF. The complete variable domain, with remaining parts taken from reference TRBV18 and TRBJ1-5, reads NAGVMQNPRHLVRRRGQEARLRCSPMKGHSHVYWYRQLPEEGLKFMVYLQKENIIDESGMPKERFSAEFPKEGPSILRIQQVVRGDSAAYFCASSKGDVSNQPQHFGDGTRLSIL.

This sequence joins TRBV29-1 and TRBJ2-2; D is uncertain. The CDR3 is 12 residues long. Germline V lookup: CDR1 SQVTM, CDR2 ANQGSEA. V dropped 7 bases and J dropped 9 bases, with 15 bases sitting between them. The CDR3 loop reads CSAALGPRELFF. CDR3 coding DNA: TGCAGCGCCGCCTTAGGGCCCCGGGAGCTGTTTTTT.

This rearrangement joins TRBV5-4 to TRBJ2-2; D unclear. This CDR3 has 16 residues. Between the trimmed V and J ends, which lost 0 bases and 0 bases, there was a span of 9 bases. The germline gives CDR1 SGHNT, CDR2 YYREEE (reference sequence). Here the CDR3 DNA reads TGTGCCAGCAGCTTGGACCTCACCGCGAACACCGGGGAGCTGTTTTTT. This gives the protein CASSLDLTANTGELFF.

This clone showed up just a few times. The J gene is TRBJ1-1, the V gene TRBV2; no clear D gene. Between the trimmed V and J ends, which lost 9 bases and 5 bases, there was a span of 13 bases. CDR3 length: 12 amino acids. CDR1 and CDR2 (germline): SNHLY, FYNNEI. The CDR3 here is CASSVLGTEAFF. In nucleotides, the CDR3 is TGTGCCAGTAGCGTTCTAGGAACTGAAGCTTTCTTT.

The CDR3 region has the DNA TGTGCCAGCAGCTTAGCGAGCCATGCGACTAGCGGGTTATACGAGCAGTACGTC. Translated, it gives CASSLASHATSGLYEQYV. This sequence joins TRBV7-2 and TRBJ2-7, with TRBD2 matching over 10 bases. Germline V gene sequence: CDR1 SGHTA, CDR2 FQGNSA. V gave up 0 bases and J gave up 4 bases; unmatched junction bases: 12. The CDR3 has 18 amino acids.

In nucleotides, the CDR3 is TGCGCCAGCAGCCAAACGGGACAGCCTAATGAAAAACTGTTTTTT. Its translation is CASSQTGQPNEKLFF. The chain employs TRBV4-1 and TRBJ1-4, with 7 bases matching TRBD1. The CDR3 has 15 amino acids. From germline, CDR1 is MGHRA and CDR2 YSYEKL. The J segment lost 3 bases and the V segment lost 2 bases, leaving 3 bases of the junction unmatched.

This chain connects TRBV3-1 (or the pseudogene TRBV3-2) to TRBJ2-3; 7 bases are a match to TRBD2. V lost 1 base and J lost 5; bases outside the gene matches: 9. Germline V gene lookup returns CDR1 LGHDT and CDR2 YNNKEL (reference sequence). The CDR3 has 16 residues. This CDR3 is CASSQGWGGMIDTQYF. The CDR3, as DNA: TGTGCCAGCAGCCAAGGGTGGGGGGGGATGATAGATACGCAGTATTTT.

This clone came up once. The rearrangement uses TRBV7-2 and TRBJ2-7, with 9 bases identical to TRBD1. This CDR3 has 15 residues. J was trimmed by 2 bases and V by 5 bases; bases with no gene match: 7. CDR1 SGHTA and CDR2 FQGNSA come from the germline V gene. The CDR3 here is CASSRGQGWTYEQYV. Here the CDR3 DNA reads TGTGCCAGCAGCCGTGGACAGGGGTGGACCTACGAGCAGTACGTC.

The chain recombines TRBV14 with TRBJ1-2; maybe TRBD1 (5 bases). The CDR3 has 14 residues. With 4 bases removed from V and 3 bases from J, the gap between germline ends came to 12 bases. Germline V gives CDR1 SGHDN, CDR2 FVKESK. The CDR3 loop is CASSPAGRYYGYTF. The CDR3 DNA sequence: TGTGCCAGCAGCCCAGCGGGACGGTACTATGGCTACACCTTC.

This chain links TRBV2 with TRBJ1-2; TRBD1 is a possible D gene (5 bases). Germline assignment: CDR1 SNHLY and CDR2 FYNNEI. The CDR3 length is 15 residues. V shed 5 bases and J shed 4 bases, with 17 bases lying between them. This CDR3 reads CASSRPQWGSYGYTF. In DNA form, the CDR3 reads TGTGCCAGCAGTCGCCCCCAATGGGGGTCCTATGGCTACACCTTC.

This clone was picked up one time. This chain links TRBV5-1 with TRBJ2-1; D is uncertain. The CDR3 is made up of 13 amino acids. Germline loops: CDR1 SGHRS, CDR2 YFSETQ. Trimming removed 0 bases from V and 6 bases from J, with 7 bases in between. CDR3 region: CASSLDSRNEQFF. In DNA, the CDR3 is TGCGCCAGCAGCTTGGACTCTCGCAATGAGCAGTTCTTC.

The chain is built from TRBV18 and TRBJ2-5; D not resolved. Germline CDR1 and CDR2: KGHSH and LQKENI. This CDR3 has 13 residues. With 0 bases removed from V and 4 bases from J, the gap between germline ends came to 6 bases. This CDR3 is CASSPPMGETQYF. CDR3 bases: TGTGCCAGCTCACCACCGATGGGAGAGACCCAGTACTTC.

The gene calls are TRBV27 and TRBJ2-7; D tentatively fits TRBD1 or TRBD2 (7 bases each). V lost 6 bases and J lost 2, with 14 bases in between. Germline assignment: CDR1 MNHEY and CDR2 SMNVEV (reference sequence). CDR3 length: 14 amino acids. CDR3 in amino acids: CASSPGGVPYEQYF. The DNA for the CDR3 is TGTGCCAGCAGCCCAGGGGGGGTCCCCTACGAGCAGTACTTC.

This rearrangement joins TRBV23-1 to TRBJ1-5; perhaps TRBD1 as D (6 bases). TRBV23-1 is known as an ORF, though its function is uncertain. The CDR3 totals 14 residues. V was trimmed by 8 bases and J by 4 bases, leaving 15 bases between them. Written as DNA, the CDR3 is TGCGCCAGCCTGCCGGGACACAAAAATCAGCCCCAGCATTTT. Protein: CASLPGHKNQPQHF.

This rearrangement joins TRBV7-9 to TRBJ2-1; D possibly matches TRBD1 or TRBD2 (5 bases each). The ends were cut back, 5 bases at V and 10 bases at J, with 18 bases in the middle. The CDR3 totals 14 residues. Germline lookup yields CDR1 SEHNR and CDR2 FQNEAQ (reference sequence). This chain's CDR3 is CASSPRDRELEQFF. The CDR3 nucleotides read TGTGCCAGCAGCCCAAGGGACCGAGAACTGGAGCAGTTCTTC.

The genes are TRBV21-1 and TRBJ1-5; TRBD1, the table's D call, was not compared with the DNA. TRBV21-1 is an annotated pseudogene. The CDR3 has 18 residues. The CDR3 DNA sequence: TGTGCCAGCAGCACGAAACTCCGGGACAGTACTCTGGGTCAGCCCCAGCATTTT. Its translation: CASSTKLRDSTLGQPQHF.

The chain joins TRBV15 to TRBJ2-7, with D unclear. Looked up from germline, CDR1 is LNHNV and CDR2 is YYDKDF (reference sequence). V was clipped by 0 bases and J by 2 bases, with 20 bases between them. This CDR3 has 18 residues. DNA of the CDR3: TGTGCCACCAGCAGAGAGTACCAGGCCCAATTCCGGCCCTACGAGCAGTACTTC. Translated, it gives CATSREYQAQFRPYEQYF.

This clone occurred a few times. This sequence joins TRBV19 and TRBJ1-6, with 7 bases fitting TRBD1. V gave up 5 bases and J gave up 7 bases; unmatched junction bases: 14. The CDR3 loop spans 17 amino acids. Germline values: CDR1 LNHDA, CDR2 SQIVND (reference sequence). The CDR3 region is CASSSGQTKLTNSPLHF. DNA of the CDR3: TGTGCCAGTAGTTCGGGACAGACTAAACTCACCAATTCACCCCTCCACTTT.

This chain joins TRBV9 and TRBJ2-3, with 8 bases matching TRBD2. The junction had 6 bases not matched to a gene; V was cut back by 0 bases and J by 0 bases. This CDR3 has 17 amino acids. Germline CDR1 is SGDLS and CDR2 is YYNGEE. As DNA, the CDR3 is TGTGCCAGCAGCGTAGGTACCGGGACTAGAAGCACAGATACGCAGTATTTT. Its translation: CASSVGTGTRSTDTQYF.

V and J are TRBV6-5 and TRBJ1-1, with D perhaps matching TRBD1 (5 bases). This CDR3 region has 16 residues. Looked up from germline, CDR1 is MNHEY and CDR2 is SVGAGI. V gave up 0 bases and J gave up 1 base, with 12 bases separating them. The CDR3 spells CASSYSIGGTNTEAFF. CDR3 DNA sequence: TGTGCCAGCAGTTACTCGATCGGAGGGACGAACACTGAAGCTTTCTTT.